Following are 20 T cell receptor beta chains from one sample sequenced in a study of cytomegalovirus exposure and HLA in healthy donors. With 60 Vbeta and 13 Jbeta primers, the PCR was carried out. Profiling relied on immunoSEQ multiplex PCR, and the TCRdb table lists in-frame clones only, not all of them. The top ten clones hold 6% of a sample with over 200,000 clones, 82% of them seen once. Sequences were obtained from PBMCs. Receptor source: a man aged 40-50 years in good health and CMV-seropositive.

The rearrangement links TRBV30 to TRBJ2-1, with D uncertain. The V end lost 3 bases, the J end lost 4 bases, and 10 bases lay between the germline ends. Per the germline V gene, CDR1 is GTSNPN and CDR2 is SVGIG (reference sequence). The CDR3 extends over 13 amino acids. DNA for the CDR3: TGTGCCTGGAGCCGAGAGAGGTACAATGAGCAGTTCTTC. As protein: CAWSRERYNEQFF.

This clone occurred once. The chain employs TRBV7-9 and TRBJ1-2; no clear D. The CDR3 is 14 amino acids. The germline V and J ends were trimmed by 0 bases and 8 bases, with 13 bases remaining between them. Per germline, CDR1 SEHNR and CDR2 FQNEAQ (reference sequence). The CDR3 loop reads CASSLALTEVGYTF. CDR3 DNA sequence: TGTGCCAGCAGCTTAGCGTTAACTGAGGTGGGCTACACCTTC.

This clone was detected only once. The genes are TRBV6-5 and TRBJ2-1; 9 bases line up with TRBD1. The CDR3 length is 16 residues. The V segment lost 2 bases and the J segment 3 bases; nucleotides outside the gene matches: 5. Germline CDR1 is MNHEY and CDR2 is SVGAGI. CDR3 in DNA: TGTGCCAGCAGTTACCGGACAGGGGCTATCTACAATGAGCAGTTCTTC. Its translation: CASSYRTGAIYNEQFF.

This chain joins TRBV5-6 and TRBJ2-7; TRBD2 is a possible D gene (6 bases). V was shortened by 1 base and J by 0 bases, with 11 bases between the two germline ends. The CDR3 runs 15 residues. The germline CDR1 and CDR2 sequences are SGHDT and YYEEEE. CDR3 residues: CASSLRTIFSYEQYF. CDR3 sequence (DNA): TGTGCCAGCAGCTTGAGGACTATCTTCTCCTACGAGCAGTACTTC.

The chain uses TRBV5-1 and TRBJ2-7, with TRBD1 identical over 8 bases. Germline CDR1 reads SGHRS; CDR2 reads YFSETQ. Trimming cost V 0 bases and J 4 bases; bases outside gene matches: 6. The CDR3 contains 15 residues. CDR3 coding DNA: TGCGCCAGCAGCTTGGCTTACAGGGGGAAATACGAGCAGTACTTC. Its protein is CASSLAYRGKYEQYF.

In this sample, this clone turned up once. This chain joins TRBV30 and TRBJ1-2, with D possibly being TRBD1 (6 bases). This CDR3 contains 13 residues. The V and J ends lost 1 base and 4 bases respectively, with 10 bases between them. Germline V gives CDR1 GTSNPN, CDR2 SVGIG (reference sequence). CDR3 in amino acids: CAWSGDRSYGYTF. CDR3 bases: TGTGCCTGGAGTGGCGACAGGAGCTATGGCTACACCTTC.

The chain links TRBV7-8 to TRBJ2-3, with 7 bases aligning to TRBD1. Looked up from germline, CDR1 is SGHVS and CDR2 is FQNEAQ. V gave up 0 bases and J gave up 7 bases; unmatched junction bases: 4. The CDR3 is made up of 14 amino acids. CDR3 nucleotides: TGTGCCAGCAGCTTAGCTTGGGGACAGAATACGCAGTATTTT. Residues: CASSLAWGQNTQYF.

This rearrangement joins TRBV2 to TRBJ1-2; 9 nucleotides align to TRBD1. CDR3 length equals 13 residues. Unmatched junction bases numbered 6, after V lost 6 bases and J lost 7 bases. Germline CDR1 SNHLY, CDR2 FYNNEI. Written as DNA, the CDR3 is TGTGCCAGCAGAGATAGGGGACAGGGTGGCTACACCTTC. This codes for CASRDRGQGGYTF.

This clone was detected only a few times. In nucleotides, the CDR3 is TGTGCCAGCAGCCATCGGACAGGCCAAGAGACCCAGTACTTC. This codes for CASSHRTGQETQYF. V is TRBV4-2 and J is TRBJ2-5; 7 bases are shared with TRBD1. Trimming cost V 3 bases and J 1 base; bases outside gene matches: 2. There are 14 residues in the CDR3. Germline V lookup: CDR1 LGHNA, CDR2 YNFKEQ.

This chain links TRBV14 with TRBJ1-2, with a weak D call TRBD1 (5 bases). The CDR3 spans 14 residues. V was shortened by 4 bases and J by 2 bases, with 11 bases between the two germline ends. Germline lookup yields CDR1 SGHDN and CDR2 FVKESK. As DNA, the CDR3 is TGTGCCAGCAGCCGCGGGGGTTTGAACTATGGCTACACCTTC. Translating it yields CASSRGGLNYGYTF.

This clone was counted a few times. The V gene is TRBV6-6, the J gene TRBJ1-1, with D possibly being TRBD1 (5 bases). V lost 5 bases and J 4 bases, leaving 11 bases between the germline ends. This CDR3 has 13 residues. Germline loops: CDR1 MNHNY, CDR2 SVGAGI (reference sequence). The CDR3 DNA reads as TGTGCCAGCAGTGGGGGGATTGGCACTGAAGCTTTCTTT. This sequence encodes CASSGGIGTEAFF.

This chain uses TRBV18 with TRBJ2-7, with D possibly TRBD1 on 7 matching bases. CDR3 length: 14 amino acids. Trimming took 3 bases from V and 4 from J, leaving 13 bases between them. Germline lookup yields CDR1 KGHSH and CDR2 LQKENI. CDR3 in amino acids: CASSPSTGTYEQYF. The CDR3 DNA reads as TGTGCCAGCTCACCTTCGACAGGGACTTACGAGCAGTACTTC.

This chain links TRBV27 with TRBJ2-3; TRBD2 matches 15 bases. V shed 5 bases and J 6 bases; nucleotides not matched to a gene: 0. From germline, CDR1 is MNHEY and CDR2 SMNVEV (reference sequence). The CDR3 loop spans 14 amino acids. The CDR3 spells CASSGLAGGDTQYF. CDR3 DNA: TGTGCCAGCAGTGGACTAGCGGGAGGGGATACGCAGTATTTT.

V usage is TRBV9 and J usage is TRBJ2-1; D call uncertain. The CDR3 is 15 residues long. V lost 1 base and J 0 bases, leaving 8 bases between the germline ends. Per germline, CDR1 SGDLS and CDR2 YYNGEE. CDR3 in DNA: TGTGCCAGCAGCGTAAGCCTTAGCTCCTACAATGAGCAGTTCTTC. Amino acids: CASSVSLSSYNEQFF.

This sequence joins TRBV11-3 and TRBJ1-1; D remains unclear. This CDR3 contains 15 residues. Trimming left V 8 bases short and J 0 bases short, with 16 bases between. Per the germline V gene, CDR1 is SGHNT and CDR2 is YENEEA. CDR3 in DNA: TGTGCCAGCCACCCCCTTGGCAGGATGAACACTGAAGCTTTCTTT. The encoded protein is CASHPLGRMNTEAFF.

This clone showed up just a few times. The chain couples TRBV19 to TRBJ1-2; D is perhaps TRBD1 (6 bases). CDR3 length: 15 amino acids. The germline V and J ends were trimmed by 0 bases and 8 bases, with 16 bases remaining between them. Germline values: CDR1 LNHDA, CDR2 SQIVND (reference sequence). CDR3 in DNA: TGTGCCAGTAGTATAGAACCAGGGGCGGTGGGGGGCTACACCTTC. Amino acid sequence: CASSIEPGAVGGYTF.

This clone was detected a few times. The chain is built from TRBV11-2 and TRBJ2-7; D not resolved. The CDR3 has 14 residues. V gave up 0 bases and J gave up 0 bases, with 6 bases separating them. Per germline, CDR1 SGHAT and CDR2 FQNNGV. DNA for the CDR3: TGTGCCAGCAGCTTAGATGCCTACTCCTACGAGCAGTACTTC. Translation gives CASSLDAYSYEQYF. The entire variable domain, with the rest obtained from reference TRBV11-2 and TRBJ2-7, is as follows: EAGVAQSPRYKIIEKRQSVAFWCNPISGHATLYWYQQILGQGPKLLIQFQNNGVVDDSQLPKDRFSAERLKGVDSTLKIQPAKLEDSAVYLCASSLDAYSYEQYFGPGTRLTVT.

The table lists this clone with a few counts. The rearrangement joins TRBV28 to TRBJ2-2; 10 bases line up with TRBD1. CDR3 length: 14 residues. V dropped 6 bases and J dropped 5; count of bases not matched to a gene: 3. CDR1 and CDR2 (germline): MDHEN, SYDVKM. As DNA, the CDR3 is TGTGCCAGCAGCAGGGACAGGGGAACCGGGGAGCTGTTTTTT. As protein: CASSRDRGTGELFF.

The rearrangement joins TRBV10-2 to TRBJ1-1; no clear D. Trimming stripped 0 bases from V and 1 base from J, with 6 bases between. The CDR3 loop spans 14 amino acids. Germline V lookup: CDR1 WSHSY, CDR2 SAAADI. Here the CDR3 reads CASSESRGNTEAFF. DNA for the CDR3: TGCGCCAGCAGTGAGTCCCGAGGGAACACTGAAGCTTTCTTT.

This chain uses TRBV13 with TRBJ1-1; 9 positions match TRBD1. CDR1 is PRHDT and CDR2 is FYEKMQ in the germline V gene (reference sequence). The CDR3 is 15 residues long. J gave up 5 bases and V 4 bases, and 8 bases lay outside the gene matches. CDR3 DNA sequence: TGTGCCAGCAGCTCATGGACAGGGGCGCTAACTGAAGCTTTCTTT. Protein product: CASSSWTGALTEAFF.